This T cell receptor beta chain was identified during a study of cytomegalovirus exposure and HLA in healthy donors. This CDR3 has 21 amino acids. The primer mix had 60 Vbeta and 13 Jbeta primers. Assay used: immunoSEQ multiplex PCR; TCRdb lists only in-frame clones, some missing. Of roughly 200,000 clones in the sample, around 79% are singletons; the top ten hold 4.4%. This chain uses TRBV21-1 with TRBJ2-3; TRBD1 is taken as the D call from the table, unchecked against the DNA. TRBV21-1 is a documented pseudogene. Input material: PBMCs. The source of this sequence is a woman aged 25 to 39 in good health and CMV-seropositive. The CDR3 loop reads CASSKACVHRDRVFLVSTQYF. The DNA for the CDR3 is TGTGCCAGCAGCAAAGCGTGCGTACACCGGGACAGGGTTTTTCTTGTCAGTACGCAGTATTTT.